This T cell receptor beta chain appears in the sequencing data of a study of T cell responses to AZD1222 COVID-19 vaccine. It was second doses at about 4 or about 12 weeks that were pooled. Study outcomes and limitations: In a largely white British group with more females than males, clonal diversity was possibly underestimated. The number of AZD1222 recipients seropositive at baseline was only six. The study found Spike-specific TCR breadth and depth rose after two AZD1222 doses.

The CDR3 spans 11 residues. The V end was cut by 2 bases, the J end by 7 bases, with 6 bases between. Germline lookup yields CDR1 SGHDN and CDR2 FVKESK. Notes on this clone: Its antigen is not identified.

Profiled with immunoSEQ multiplex PCR; TCRdb holds only in-frame clones, not every one. The sample yields 250,000 to 300,000 clones, around 93% seen once. The specimen was peripheral blood, collected 28 days after the second AZD1222 dose. This chain uses TRBV14 with TRBJ2-7, with D hard to call. The origin of this receptor is an adult who received the AZD1222 COVID-19 vaccine. The DNA of the CDR3 is TGTGCCAGCAGCCAATACGGGGAGCAGTACTTC. Amino acid sequence: CASSQYGEQYF.